This T cell receptor (beta chain) was retrieved from a study of cytomegalovirus exposure and HLA in healthy donors. Study in general: Earlier, fewer than 130 million unique TCR beta sequences were recovered from approximately 180 million T cells by an analysis. Of all 400 or so donors who were genotyped, roughly 81% belonged to the Caucasian-associated ancestry cluster.

This clone came up once. The antigen is not known. One end of the junction is discordant with germline, which a read error may explain. Whole-study results and caveats: In presence/absence analyses, roughly uniform sequencing depth across donors was assumed.

This CDR3 is 15 amino acids long. CDR1 MDHEN and CDR2 SYDVKM come from the germline V gene. Primers included in the PCR were 60 Vbeta and 13 Jbeta primers. Method: immunoSEQ multiplex PCR; TCRdb's copy keeps in-frame clones and lacks some. This table holds about 130,000 clones, around 72% found once. The chain recombines TRBV28 with TRBJ1-2; D is perhaps TRBD1 (6 bases). This receptor was obtained from a man aged 45-65 years in good health and CMV-seropositive. Sample: PBMCs. DNA of the CDR3: TGTGCCAGCAGTTCGACAGGTCGAGGAAACTATGGCTACCCCTTC. This translates into CASSSTGRGNYGYPF.